This TCR beta chain originates from a study of blood T cell repertoires in COVID-19. Study-wide background: Samples came from the United States, Italy and Spain, spanning acute and convalescent COVID-19. The cDNA or gDNA used as material had been derived from T cells, B-cell-depleted T cells, or PBMCs.

In the authors' workflow: The authors estimated nucleated cell counts from reference gene primer amplification. Sequenced by immunoSEQ multiplex PCR; TCRdb stores in-frame clones only, minus some. That table supplies the V and J calls and clone size; D and trimming were determined from the DNA. The top ten hold approximately 15% of the sample, which has 150,000 to 200,000 clones, approximately 79% seen once. Germline V gives CDR1 LGHDT, CDR2 YNNKEL (reference sequence). Trimming shortened V by 1 base and J by 1 base, and 7 bases separated the two germline ends. This CDR3 region has 15 residues. The sequence came from a man aged 55 to 70 with active or convalescent COVID-19. The sequenced material came from peripheral blood. J is TRBJ1-4 and V is TRBV3-1 (or the pseudogene TRBV3-2), with D perhaps matching TRBD1 (5 bases). CDR3 in amino acids: CASSQVRGTNEKLFF. CDR3 DNA sequence: TGTGCCAGCAGCCAAGTTAGGGGAACTAATGAAAAACTGTTTTTT.